The entry that follows covers one T cell receptor (beta chain) sequence. As processed by the authors: It was from reference gene primer amplification that nucleated cell counts were estimated. Clones were read by immunoSEQ multiplex PCR, and TCRdb kept only the in-frame ones, dropping some. Clone size and V and J calls were adopted from that table, with D and trimming inferred from the DNA. The sample includes hundreds of thousands of clones, roughly 86% of them seen just once. This specimen belongs to a study of blood T cell repertoires in COVID-19. The overall study: Whether acute or convalescent, the COVID-19 samples came from the United States, Italy and Spain. T cells, B-cell-depleted T cells, or PBMCs supplied cDNA or gDNA.

CDR3 length: 14 residues. V was clipped by 10 bases and J by 1 base, with 16 bases between them. Germline CDR1 and CDR2: MNHEY and SVGAGI. Sequenced: peripheral blood. The sequence was collected from a woman aged 30 to 39 who had recovered from COVID-19. V usage is TRBV6-5 and J usage is TRBJ1-1; a possible D gene is TRBD1 (6 bases). CDR3 in DNA: TGTGCCATTATGGTAGGGACATCGAACACTGAAGCTTTCTTT. Its translation: CAIMVGTSNTEAFF.